This record concerns one T cell receptor (beta chain) sequence. A few counts support this clonotype. What antigen it recognizes has not been identified. No clone much larger than this one lies a single base away; base qualities are absent. CDR1 is given as SGHRS and CDR2 as YFSETQ, both from the germline V gene. The CDR3 runs 17 amino acids, cysteine and phenylalanine included. The kept DNA is CDR3 alone, 51 bases in frame from the first base. The germline V and J ends show losses of 0 bases and 2 bases respectively, and no gene match explains 6 bases of the junction. The data were taken from a study of T-cell memory formation after mild COVID-19 (TCRdb year 2021). With respect to the entire study: TCR sequence clusters from the two donors were largely donor specific. In a couple of donors, T-cell clones that expanded and contracted after mild COVID-19 were tracked by sequencing TCRalpha and TCRbeta repertoires over time. Two young, previously healthy adult volunteers made up the cohort, one male and one female.

What the authors observed across the whole study: Clones that contracted from day 15 to 85 showed balanced CD4/CD8 phenotypes, whereas a second wave of clones that expanded from day 15 to 37 leaned towards CD4+. Contracting CD4+ clones were located mainly in the CM and EM memory subsets, whereas CD8+ clones were found to be enriched in EMRA. The study covered only a couple of mild cases, and larger cohorts including severe cases with pre-infection samples were considered necessary. Some responding clones were detected in pre-infection memory, which suggested that pre-existing cross-reactive memory T cells had joined the SARS-CoV-2 response. The second-wave clones that peaked on day 37 were not confirmed to be SARS-CoV-2 specific.

The instrument was an Illumina NovaSeq 6000. TCRalpha and TCRbeta cDNA libraries were built by 5'RACE with constant-segment primers, adding sample barcodes and unique molecular identifiers. Trizol reagent was used to extract RNA from every sample. Amplification of the libraries took two PCR steps, and the second step added a second sample barcode plus Illumina TruSeq adapters. Sequencing of the libraries was done on an Illumina NovaSeq, producing 2 x 150 bp paired-end reads. In the original analysis: With migec v1.2.7, reads were demultiplexed and then collapsed into UMI-guided consensus sequences. Using mixcr v2.1.11, UMI consensuses were aligned to TRA and TRB V and J templates and then assembled into clonotypes. A clonotype was counted as expanded or contracted only if both edgeR and NoisET called the change significant, with noise models trained on biological replicates. edgeR calls used a false discovery rate-adjusted p below 0.01 and a log2 fold-change threshold of 1. As an exploratory analysis of dynamics, PCA with hierarchical clustering was applied to max-normalized trajectories of the 1000 most abundant clonotypes. The CD4 or CD8 phenotype of responding clones was assigned using the separately sequenced CD4+ and CD8+ repertoires. TCRdb reanalyzed the raw reads on its own, using fastp at Q25 for trimming and MiXCR for clone calling, and kept in-frame beta chains. Merged by CDR3 protein, the rows form single entries marked with the most common genes and DNA. The V and J calls come from TCRdb's annotation, not from the publication. Here the sample has about 390,000 distinct CDR3 sequences; 15% to 20% occur a single time. 20% to 25% of the sample lies in the top ten.

Ficoll-Paque density gradient centrifugation was the method used to isolate PBMCs. This TCR was recovered from a man between 18 and 35 years old who had mild COVID-19 (a few samples of this study predate the infection). The sample titles of this study are shuffled in the database, so cell type and time point are left out; the donor was told from shared clones. The chain was built from TRBV5-1 and TRBJ2-3, with 10 junctional bases fitting TRBD2. The sequenced sample consisted of PBMCs or a T cell subset sorted from them (not recorded which). The bases are TGCGCCAGCAGCTTGGGGCTAGCGGGGGCCTCCACAGATACGCAGTATTTT. Translated, this gives CASSLGLAGASTDTQYF.